The source of this TCR beta chain is a study of blood T cell repertoires in COVID-19 (dated by TCRdb to about 2020). Some background on the complete study: Samples from collaborators originated in the United States, Italy and Spain and spanned both the acute and convalescent phases of COVID-19. Deeply sampled blood TCRbeta repertoires from subjects exposed to, actively infected with, or recovered from COVID-19 were included in the dataset. Nearly every sample came with metadata listing a de-identified subject ID, COVID-19 status, age in years and sex. Where available, HLA class I and class II types were obtained from metadata supplied by the sample provider rather than from assay-based typing. Samples came from the ongoing ImmuneRACE study (first 160 participants) plus 1,254 subjects from 6 global collaborators. The repertoires were made available in a free public database intended to serve as a resource for research on the immune response to SARS-CoV-2. The material from the prospective study consisted of cDNA or gDNA derived from T cells, B-cell-depleted T cells, or PBMCs. The paper's findings and limits, for the study overall: Clinical and demographic metadata were provided uncurated, with the amount varying by source and participant.

TCRbeta CDR3 regions were amplified from genomic DNA by means of the immunoSEQ Assay, a bias-controlled multiplex PCR. Per the authors' processing: The number of nucleated cells in each sample was estimated from the amplification of reference gene primers within the assay. Sequence reads were collapsed and filtered to measure the absolute abundance of every unique TCRbeta CDR3 rearrangement. Productive Simpson clonality was computed per sample as the square root of Simpson's diversity index over productive rearrangements. TCRdb holds this immuneACCESS table with in-frame rearrangements only. Some clones are missing; in checked studies, unresolved V genes explain under half, and the rest has no known cause. D and trimming come from the DNA, and the V and J calls and clone size come from that table. The sample table holds about 67,000 clones, of which about 90% were seen once. The ten top clones hold just under 4.5% of the sample.

CDR1 SGHTA and CDR2 FQGTGA are derived from the germline V gene. Counted from cysteine to phenylalanine, this CDR3 has 15 amino acids. Of the read, only the CDR3 DNA is kept; its 45 bases are in frame from base 1. V is cut back by 5 bases and J by 8 bases, with 12 bases in the junction unmatched. This clone was found once. What this receptor recognizes is not known. No base quality values were provided; no much bigger clone lies one nucleotide off. The collaborating institutions used their own protocols to collect whole blood in K2EDTA tubes. Collaborator samples were shipped for TCRbeta analysis as frozen whole blood, isolated PBMCs, or DNA extracted from either sample type.

Specimen: peripheral blood. The clonotype originates from a man aged 50 to 59 with active COVID-19. This sequence uses TRBV7-3 and TRBJ1-2, and TRBD1 matches 9 of the central bases. The nucleotide sequence reads TGTGCCAGCAGCCAAACCGGGACAGGGAGGTTGGGCTACACCTTC. It is translated as CASSQTGTGRLGYTF.